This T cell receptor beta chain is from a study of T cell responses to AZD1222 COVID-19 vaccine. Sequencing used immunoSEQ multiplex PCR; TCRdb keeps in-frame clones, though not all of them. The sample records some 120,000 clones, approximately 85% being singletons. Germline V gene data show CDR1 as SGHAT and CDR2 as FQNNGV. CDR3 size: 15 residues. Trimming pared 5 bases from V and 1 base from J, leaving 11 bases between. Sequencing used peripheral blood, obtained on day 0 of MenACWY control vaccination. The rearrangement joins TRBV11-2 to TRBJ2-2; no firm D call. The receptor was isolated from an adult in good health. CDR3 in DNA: TGTGCCAGCAGCCTCGGACCGATGAACACCGGGGAGCTGTTTTTT. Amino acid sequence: CASSLGPMNTGELFF.